The rows below give T cell receptor beta chains drawn from one sample of a study of T cell repertoires in cytomegalovirus infection. Their cognate antigens are unknown. TCRdb re-called the reads through MiXCR, storing one row per CDR3 protein. This sample has tens of thousands of distinct CDR3 sequences, with approximately 36% found just once. The sequenced sample consisted of PBMCs, sequenced either directly or after in vitro stimulation (not recorded which). These receptors came from a human donor in good health (CMV status not recorded). Some clones in this sample may be carry-over from other donors' samples. Each CDR3 is given with its conserved first and last residue. D genes are given only for firm matches. Clone sizes are given selectively: once, few, many, or a class where the clone is expanded.

>TRBJ2-1|-|TRBD2|TRBV4-3
CASSFRLAPYNEQFF
TGCGCCAGCAGCTTTAGACTAGCGCCCTACAATGAGCAGTTCTTC
>TRBJ2-1|many|-|TRBV2
CASSDYSYYNEQFF
TGTGCCAGCAGTGATTACTCTTACTACAATGAGCAGTTCTTC
>TRBJ1-6|-|-|TRBV7-6
CASSSGVYNSPLHF
TGTGCCAGCAGCTCAGGGGTTTATAATTCACCCCTCCACTTT
>TRBJ1-6|-|-|TRBV20-1
CSAREGDKGNSPLHF
TGCAGTGCTAGAGAAGGGGACAAGGGGAATTCACCCCTCCACTTT
>TRBJ1-1|-|-|TRBV20-1
CSARDVREFEAFF
TGCAGTGCTAGAGATGTCAGGGAGTTTGAAGCTTTCTTT
>TRBJ2-7|-|-|TRBV2
CASRDWWAYEQYF
TGTGCCAGCAGAGACTGGTGGGCCTACGAGCAGTACTTC
>TRBJ2-3|many|TRBD1|TRBV6-5
CASSRRDRYTDTQYF
TGTGCCAGCAGTCGCCGGGACAGGTACACAGATACGCAGTATTTT
>TRBJ2-1|few|-|TRBV12-3/TRBV12-4
CASSQRVVGYNEQFF
TGTGCCAGCAGCCAGCGAGTAGTCGGCTACAATGAGCAGTTCTTC
>TRBJ2-7|few|TRBD1|TRBV6-1
CAIPSTWDRREQYF
TGTGCCATCCCCTCCACCTGGGACAGAAGGGAGCAGTACTTC
>TRBJ2-7|-|TRBD1|TRBV19
CASGGTGGYEQYF
TGTGCCAGTGGCGGGACAGGGGGCTACGAGCAGTACTTC
>TRBJ2-2|few|-|TRBV5-4
CASSLGRRNTGELFF
TGTGCCAGCAGCTTGGGAAGAAGGAACACCGGGGAGCTGTTTTTT
>TRBJ2-5|-|TRBD1|TRBV20-1
CSARDGDRVGETQYF
TGCAGTGCTAGAGATGGGGACAGGGTTGGAGAGACCCAGTACTTC
>TRBJ2-3|few|TRBD2|TRBV6-6
CASSSPGLAGGDTQYF
TGTGCCAGCAGCAGTCCGGGACTAGCGGGAGGAGATACGCAGTATTTT
>TRBJ2-1|few|TRBD1|TRBV11-2
CASSFRDRVHEQFF
TGTGCCAGCAGCTTCCGGGACAGGGTTCATGAGCAGTTCTTC
>TRBJ2-7|-|-|TRBV20-1
CSASLDSYEQYF
TGCAGTGCTAGTCTCGACTCCTACGAGCAGTACTTC
>TRBJ2-4|-|-|TRBV28
CASGSTAFGDIQYF
TGTGCCAGCGGCTCTACGGCCTTCGGGGACATTCAGTACTTC